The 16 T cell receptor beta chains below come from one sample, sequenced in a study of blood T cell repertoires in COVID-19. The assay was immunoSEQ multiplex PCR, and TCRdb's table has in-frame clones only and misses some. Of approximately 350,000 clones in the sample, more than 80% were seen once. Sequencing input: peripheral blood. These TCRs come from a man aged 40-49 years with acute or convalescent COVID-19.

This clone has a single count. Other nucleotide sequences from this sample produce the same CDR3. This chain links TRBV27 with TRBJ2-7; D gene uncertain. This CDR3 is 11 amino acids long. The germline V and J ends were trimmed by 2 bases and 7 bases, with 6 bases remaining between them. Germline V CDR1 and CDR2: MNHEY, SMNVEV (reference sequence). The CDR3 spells CASSLGGEQYF. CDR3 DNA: TGTGCCAGCAGTTTAGGCGGAGAGCAGTACTTC.

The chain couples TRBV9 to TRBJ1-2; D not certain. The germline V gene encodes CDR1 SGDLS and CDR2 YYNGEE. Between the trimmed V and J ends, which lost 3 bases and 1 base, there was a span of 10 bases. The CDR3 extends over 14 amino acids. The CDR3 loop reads CASSGGGSNYGYTF. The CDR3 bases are TGTGCCAGCAGCGGAGGAGGGAGTAACTATGGCTACACCTTC.

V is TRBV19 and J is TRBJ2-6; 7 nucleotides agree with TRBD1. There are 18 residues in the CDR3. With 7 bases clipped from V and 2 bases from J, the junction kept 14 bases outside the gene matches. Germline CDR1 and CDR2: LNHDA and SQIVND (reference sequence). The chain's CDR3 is CASTNLRDRQTGANVLTF. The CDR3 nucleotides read TGTGCCAGTACTAACCTCCGGGACAGACAAACTGGGGCCAACGTCCTGACTTTC.

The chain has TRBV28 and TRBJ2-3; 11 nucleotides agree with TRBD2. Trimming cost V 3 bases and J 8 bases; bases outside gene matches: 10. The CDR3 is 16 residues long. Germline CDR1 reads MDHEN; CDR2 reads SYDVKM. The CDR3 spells CASSLGQGGLAATQYF. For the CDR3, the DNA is TGTGCCAGCAGTTTGGGCCAAGGGGGACTAGCGGCTACGCAGTATTTT.

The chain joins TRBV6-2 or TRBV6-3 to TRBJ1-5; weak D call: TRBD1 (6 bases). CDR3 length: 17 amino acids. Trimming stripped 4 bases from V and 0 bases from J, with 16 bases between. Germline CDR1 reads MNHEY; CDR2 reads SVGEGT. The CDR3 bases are TGTGCCAGCAGTTCGGGACAAAGTTTATATAGCAATCAGCCCCAGCATTTT. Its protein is CASSSGQSLYSNQPQHF.

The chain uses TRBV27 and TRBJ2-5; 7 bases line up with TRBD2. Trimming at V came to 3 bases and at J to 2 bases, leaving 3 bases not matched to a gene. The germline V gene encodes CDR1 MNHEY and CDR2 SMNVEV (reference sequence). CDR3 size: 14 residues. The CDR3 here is CASSFLGGQETQYF. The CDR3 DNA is TGTGCCAGCAGTTTTTTGGGGGGGCAAGAGACCCAGTACTTC.

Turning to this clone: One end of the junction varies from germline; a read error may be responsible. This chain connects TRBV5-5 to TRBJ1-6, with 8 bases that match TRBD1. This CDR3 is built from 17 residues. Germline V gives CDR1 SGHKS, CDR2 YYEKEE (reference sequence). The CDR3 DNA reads TGTGCCAGCAGCCTACTTGGACAGGGATCCTATAAATCACCCCTCCACTTT. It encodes CASSLLGQGSYKSPLHF.

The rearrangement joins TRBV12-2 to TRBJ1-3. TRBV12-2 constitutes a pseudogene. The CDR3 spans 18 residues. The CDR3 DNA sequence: TGTGCAAGTCGCTTAGCCGGGGGGTTTGAGACAGATGGAAACACCATATATTTT. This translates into CASRLAGGFETDGNTIYF.

As DNA, the CDR3 is TGTGCCAGTAGTCCAGTCGGGAGTATCGGCGGCTACACCTTC. Its protein is CASSPVGSIGGYTF. The rearrangement links TRBV19 to TRBJ1-2; no reliable D call. The CDR3 is made up of 14 amino acids. Trimming took 5 bases from V and 8 from J, leaving 18 bases between them. CDR1 LNHDA and CDR2 SQIVND come from the germline V gene (reference sequence).

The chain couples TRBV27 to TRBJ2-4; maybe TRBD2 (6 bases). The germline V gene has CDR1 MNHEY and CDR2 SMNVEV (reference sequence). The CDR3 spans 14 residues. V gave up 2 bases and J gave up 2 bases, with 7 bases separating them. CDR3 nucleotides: TGTGCCAGCAGTTTAGCGGGATCCAAAAACATTCAGTACTTC. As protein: CASSLAGSKNIQYF.

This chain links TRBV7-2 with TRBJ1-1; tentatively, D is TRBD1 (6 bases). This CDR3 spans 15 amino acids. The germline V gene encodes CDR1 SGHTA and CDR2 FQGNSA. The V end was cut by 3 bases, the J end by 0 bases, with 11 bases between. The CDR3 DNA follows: TGTGCCAGCAGCTTTTTACAGGGAATGAACACTGAAGCTTTCTTT. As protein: CASSFLQGMNTEAFF.

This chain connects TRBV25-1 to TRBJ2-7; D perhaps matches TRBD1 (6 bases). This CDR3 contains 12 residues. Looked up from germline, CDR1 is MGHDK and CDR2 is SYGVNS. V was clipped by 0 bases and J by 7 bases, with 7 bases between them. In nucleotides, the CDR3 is TGTGCCAGCAGTGAATACAGGGGAGAGCAGTACTTC. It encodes CASSEYRGEQYF.

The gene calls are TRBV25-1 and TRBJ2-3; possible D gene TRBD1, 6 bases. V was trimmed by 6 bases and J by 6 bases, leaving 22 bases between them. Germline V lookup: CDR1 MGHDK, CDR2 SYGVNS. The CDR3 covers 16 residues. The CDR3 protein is CASSPQGRVRLDTQYF. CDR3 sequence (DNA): TGTGCCAGCAGCCCACAGGGTAGGGTAAGGTTGGATACGCAGTATTTT.

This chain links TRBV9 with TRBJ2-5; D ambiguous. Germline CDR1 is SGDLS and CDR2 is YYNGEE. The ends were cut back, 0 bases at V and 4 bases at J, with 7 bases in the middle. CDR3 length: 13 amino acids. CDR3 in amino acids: CASSVGNRETQYF. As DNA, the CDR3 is TGTGCCAGCAGCGTAGGAAATAGAGAGACCCAGTACTTC.

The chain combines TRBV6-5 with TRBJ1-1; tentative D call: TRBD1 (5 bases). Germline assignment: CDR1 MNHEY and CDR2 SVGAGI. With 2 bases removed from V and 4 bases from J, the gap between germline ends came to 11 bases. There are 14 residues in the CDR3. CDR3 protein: CASSYGMGGTEAFF. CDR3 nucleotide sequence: TGTGCCAGCAGTTACGGAATGGGGGGCACTGAAGCTTTCTTT.

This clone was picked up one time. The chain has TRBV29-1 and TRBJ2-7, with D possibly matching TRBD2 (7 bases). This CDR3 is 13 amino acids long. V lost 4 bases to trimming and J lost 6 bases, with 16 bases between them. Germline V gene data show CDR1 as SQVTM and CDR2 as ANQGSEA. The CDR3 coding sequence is TGCAGCGTTGTACCGCGGGGGCAGGGCGAGCAGTACTTC. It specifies CSVVPRGQGEQYF.